A single sample is the source of the 20 T cell receptor beta chains below, sequenced in a study of cytomegalovirus exposure and HLA in healthy donors. The PCR contained 60 Vbeta and 13 Jbeta primers. Assay used: immunoSEQ multiplex PCR; TCRdb lists only in-frame clones, some missing. The data hold 150,000 or so clones, with over 60% observed a single time. The source material was PBMCs. The receptors were sampled from a woman in her thirties or forties in good health and CMV-seronegative.

The genes are TRBV6-5 and TRBJ1-1; 7 positions agree with TRBD1. The germline V gene has CDR1 MNHEY and CDR2 SVGAGI. The junction had 7 bases not matched to a gene; V was cut back by 6 bases and J by 0 bases. CDR3 length: 15 residues. The CDR3 bases are TGTGCCAGCAGATACGAGGGGACAGTGAACACTGAAGCTTTCTTT. This codes for CASRYEGTVNTEAFF.

The chain combines TRBV2 with TRBJ2-2, with 7 bases aligning to TRBD1. The CDR3 runs 16 residues. J was trimmed by 5 bases and V by 6 bases; bases with no gene match: 12. Germline values: CDR1 SNHLY, CDR2 FYNNEI. The CDR3 DNA sequence: TGTGCCAGCAGCCCTCCCAGGGGGAGAGGGACCGGGGAGCTGTTTTTT. This gives the protein CASSPPRGRGTGELFF.

The J gene is TRBJ2-1, the V gene TRBV5-1; TRBD1 aligns across 7 bases. The V segment lost 3 bases and the J segment 6 bases; nucleotides outside the gene matches: 6. This CDR3 spans 14 amino acids. CDR1 and CDR2 (germline): SGHRS, YFSETQ. The CDR3 region has the DNA TGCGCCAGCAGCTGGCCGGGACAGAGCAATGAGCAGTTCTTC. This codes for CASSWPGQSNEQFF.

In DNA, the CDR3 is TGTGCCAGCAGCACCGACGGAGGCTCGTCCCCGCCGCAGTACTTC. Amino acids: CASSTDGGSSPPQYF. The chain links TRBV6-1 to TRBJ2-7, with TRBD2 as a possible D gene (5 bases). There are 15 residues in the CDR3. Germline lookup yields CDR1 MNHNS and CDR2 SASEGT. Between the trimmed V and J ends, which lost 6 bases and 9 bases, there was a span of 24 bases.

About this clone: Relative to the germline gene, one junction end is altered; a read error may explain this. This chain connects TRBV5-1 to TRBJ1-4, with D possibly being TRBD1 (6 bases). The CDR3 is made up of 16 amino acids. Germline loops: CDR1 SGHRS, CDR2 YFSETQ. This CDR3 reads CASSSLQQGGHEELFF. CDR3 coding DNA: TGCGCCAGCAGCTCCCTTCAACAGGGCGGGCATGAAGAACTGTTTTTT.

The V call is TRBV19, the J call TRBJ2-6; a weak D match, TRBD2 (5 bases). V dropped 7 bases and J dropped 4 bases, with 11 bases sitting between them. Per the germline V gene, CDR1 is LNHDA and CDR2 is SQIVND (reference sequence). This CDR3 has 14 residues. CDR3 region: CASTSWEGANVLTF. The CDR3 DNA follows: TGTGCCAGTACGTCTTGGGAGGGGGCCAACGTCCTGACTTTC. The full variable domain, its missing parts supplied by reference TRBV19 and TRBJ2-6, is DGGITQSPKYLFRKEGQNVTLSCEQNLNHDAMYWYRQDPGQGLRLIYYSQIVNDFQKGDIAEGYSVSREKKESFPLTVTSAQKNPTAFYLCASTSWEGANVLTFGAGSRLTVL.

This clone has only a few counts. V is TRBV6-5 and J is TRBJ2-2; 8 bases are shared with TRBD1. Germline assignment: CDR1 MNHEY and CDR2 SVGAGI. The CDR3 loop spans 14 amino acids. V shed 6 bases, J shed 4 bases, and the junction held 4 bases outside the gene matches. The DNA of the CDR3 is TGTGCCAGCAGGAGAACAGGGGGCACCGGGGAGCTGTTTTTT. Translation: CASRRTGGTGELFF.

The chain combines TRBV5-1 with TRBJ2-2; tentative D call: TRBD1 (6 bases). V was clipped by 1 base and J by 5 bases, with 12 bases between them. Germline CDR1 SGHRS, CDR2 YFSETQ. The CDR3 contains 15 residues. The DNA of the CDR3 is TGCGCCAGCAGCTTGAACCCCAGGGGTACCGGGGAGCTGTTTTTT. This sequence encodes CASSLNPRGTGELFF.

The count of this clone is one. The rearrangement uses TRBV4-2 and TRBJ2-3; D may be TRBD1 (6 bases). V lost 0 bases and J 3 bases, leaving 13 bases between the germline ends. The CDR3 runs 16 residues. Germline V gene lookup returns CDR1 LGHNA and CDR2 YNFKEQ. CDR3 nucleotides: TGTGCCAGCAGCCAAGATACAGGGTTAGAAACAGATACGCAGTATTTT. Translated, it gives CASSQDTGLETDTQYF.

The chain combines TRBV5-1 with TRBJ1-2; 7 positions agree with TRBD1. The trim removed 3 bases at V and 0 bases at J, leaving 5 bases unmatched. CDR1 is SGHRS and CDR2 is YFSETQ in the germline V gene. This CDR3 has 15 amino acids. CDR3 protein: CASSSGTAANYGYTF. DNA of the CDR3: TGCGCCAGCAGCTCTGGGACAGCAGCTAACTATGGCTACACCTTC.

The rearrangement uses TRBV25-1 and TRBJ2-3; TRBD1 might be the D (6 bases). The CDR3 loop spans 15 amino acids. CDR1 and CDR2 (germline): MGHDK, SYGVNS. Trimming removed 7 bases at V and 5 bases at J, with 19 bases between. The CDR3 nucleotides are TGTGCCAGCACTTTTCGAACAGGGCTTCAAGATACGCAGTATTTT. Its protein is CASTFRTGLQDTQYF.

The CDR3 DNA reads TGTGCCAGCAGCCCCGGACTAGCGGGGAGAACAAATGAGCAGTTCTTC. Its protein is CASSPGLAGRTNEQFF. The chain carries TRBV11-3 and TRBJ2-1, with TRBD2 matching 12 bases. The CDR3 has 16 residues. Germline-derived CDR1 and CDR2 are SGHNT and YENEEA. V gave up 5 bases and J gave up 7 bases; unmatched junction bases: 9.

This chain joins TRBV7-3 and TRBJ2-7, with D maybe TRBD1 (6 bases). Germline assignment: CDR1 SGHTA and CDR2 FQGTGA. There are 13 residues in the CDR3. Trimming took off 5 bases at V and 5 bases at J, with 13 bases between the two ends. CDR3 protein: CASSPVGGNEQYF. The CDR3, as DNA: TGTGCCAGCAGCCCCGTAGGGGGAAACGAGCAGTACTTC.

CDR3 nucleotides: TGCGCCAGCAGCACCTACTTTACAGGGGGGAACACCGGGGAGCTGTTTTTT. Translated, it gives CASSTYFTGGNTGELFF. The chain carries TRBV5-1 and TRBJ2-2, with TRBD1 matching over 8 bases. CDR3 size: 17 residues. Germline CDR1 and CDR2: SGHRS and YFSETQ. Trimming took 4 bases from V and 1 from J; bases not matched to a gene: 9.

This chain joins TRBV10-1 and TRBJ2-3; TRBD2 agrees at 11 bases. This CDR3 is 15 amino acids long. Germline lookup yields CDR1 WNHNN and CDR2 SYGVQD (reference sequence). V gave up 5 bases and J gave up 8 bases; unmatched junction bases: 9. CDR3 protein: CASSPGTSGSGTQYF. The CDR3, as DNA: TGCGCCAGCAGTCCCGGGACTAGCGGAAGCGGTACGCAGTATTTT.

This clone showed up just once. This chain uses TRBV6-4 with TRBJ1-5; D may be TRBD1 (6 bases). V was cut by 2 bases and J by 0 bases, with 17 bases left in between. The CDR3 is made up of 18 amino acids. Germline V CDR1 and CDR2: MRHNA, SNTAGT. CDR3 DNA: TGTGCCAGCAGTGACATCAGGGGTCGGGGACATAGCAATCAGCCCCAGCATTTT. Translation: CASSDIRGRGHSNQPQHF.

This chain uses TRBV5-4 with TRBJ1-1, with D perhaps matching TRBD1 (6 bases). Trimming pared 2 bases from V and 4 bases from J, leaving 15 bases between. Germline-derived CDR1 and CDR2 are SGHNT and YYREEE (reference sequence). This CDR3 is built from 15 residues. The DNA of the CDR3 is TGTGCCAGCAGCTTTCATTGGGGGCTAACCACTGAAGCTTTCTTT. Translation: CASSFHWGLTTEAFF.

This clone was recorded a few times. The chain carries TRBV5-1 and TRBJ1-4, with a tentative D call TRBD1 (6 bases). CDR1 and CDR2 from the germline V gene are SGHRS and YFSETQ. The CDR3 sequence is 14 residues long. Trimming took off 0 bases at V and 8 bases at J, with 11 bases between the two ends. The CDR3 here is CASSLEGGEEKLFF. The CDR3 DNA follows: TGCGCCAGCAGCTTGGAGGGGGGGGAGGAAAAACTGTTTTTT. Full variable domain (rest looked up from reference TRBV5-1 and TRBJ1-4): KAGVTQTPRYLIKTRGQQVTLSCSPISGHRSVSWYQQTPGQGLQFLFEYFSETQRNKGNFPGRFSGRQFSNSRSEMNVSTLELGDSALYLCASSLEGGEEKLFFGSGTQLSVL.

The CDR3 spells CASHGVNYGYTF. As DNA, the CDR3 is TGTGCCTCACACGGGGTTAACTATGGCTACACCTTC. The V gene is TRBV6-1, the J gene TRBJ1-2; D unclear. Looked up from germline, CDR1 is MNHNS and CDR2 is SASEGT. Trimming pared 11 bases from V and 1 base from J, leaving 11 bases between. This CDR3 is 12 amino acids long.

J is TRBJ2-5 and V is TRBV29-1; a weak D match, TRBD1 (5 bases). From germline, CDR1 is SQVTM and CDR2 ANQGSEA. This CDR3 spans 12 amino acids. Trimming removed 4 bases at V and 4 bases at J, with 10 bases between. CDR3 nucleotides: TGCAGCGTTGTAGTTACAGGAGAGACCCAGTACTTC. This sequence encodes CSVVVTGETQYF.